The clone carrying this T cell receptor (beta chain) was recorded once. This record belongs to a study of blood T cell repertoires in COVID-19. Across the whole study: Specimens from acute and convalescent COVID-19 originated in the United States, Italy and Spain. PBMCs, B-cell-depleted T cells, or T cells were the source of the cDNA or gDNA that made up the material.

The CDR3 length is 17 residues. Germline assignment: CDR1 KGHSH and CDR2 LQKENI. Trimming removed 0 bases from V and 3 bases from J; junction bases left unmatched: 9. Sequenced by immunoSEQ multiplex PCR; TCRdb stores in-frame clones only, minus some. The table has 50,000 to 70,000 clones, about 70% seen once; the top ten hold more than 20%. This clonotype originated in a man aged 50 to 59 with active or convalescent COVID-19. This chain links TRBV18 with TRBJ1-1; 8 bases align to TRBD1. The sequenced sample consisted of peripheral blood. CDR3 bases: TGTGCCAGCTCACCACCTCTTGGACAGGGTCGAGACACTGAAGCTTTCTTT. Protein product: CASSPPLGQGRDTEAFF.